This is a list of T cell receptor beta chains from one sample in a study of blood T cells in healthy people across ages. TCRdb used MiXCR to reprocess the 5' RACE reads, holding one entry per CDR3 protein. The sample has approximately 810,000 distinct CDR3 sequences, about 36% seen once. Material for sequencing was blood. Receptors originate from a man aged 18 to 30 in good health. Each CDR3 is given with its conserved first and last residue. The order of the fields is V gene, J gene, CDR3 protein.

TRBV20-1	TRBJ2-2	CSARAVGGANTGELFF
TRBV20-1	TRBJ1-2	CSARDVQATPARYGYTF
TRBV7-2	TRBJ1-5	CASKSGSRSNQPQHF
TRBV25-1	TRBJ2-1	CASSESGVDEQFF
TRBV20-1	TRBJ1-4	CSAFQFGKSDGKLFF
TRBV7-9	TRBJ1-2	CASSATGGTNYGYTF
TRBV7-8	TRBJ2-1	CASSHLAGGGVNEQFF
TRBV11-1	TRBJ1-5	CASSTGGGQPQHF
TRBV12-5	TRBJ2-7	CASGLGRGDEQYF
TRBV20-1	TRBJ2-5	CSARGSNPLAPATQYF
TRBV12-3/TRBV12-4	TRBJ1-1	CASSLGREAFF
TRBV7-9	TRBJ1-4	CASSSNRVANEKLFF
TRBV7-6	TRBJ2-1	CASSLISAPVNNEQFF
TRBV7-2	TRBJ1-5	CASSLGGSYYSNQPQHF
TRBV6-1	TRBJ2-7	CASSEVRKIAYEQYF
TRBV24-1	TRBJ2-7	CATSGQDSSYNEQYF
TRBV29-1	TRBJ1-4	CSVEIGEKLFF
TRBV20-1	TRBJ1-4	CSAREVEDGKLFF
TRBV7-9	TRBJ2-1	CASSLGPSGGLMPQFF
TRBV20-1	TRBJ2-1	CSTWGDETQFF
TRBV5-8	TRBJ2-1	CASSFPGFHNEQFF
TRBV5-8	TRBJ2-2	CASSPDTSLDTGELFF
TRBV20-1	TRBJ2-5	CSARVRHSQETQYF
TRBV6-5	-	CASSYPTSGTRTYNEQYF
TRBV6-2/TRBV6-3	TRBJ2-3	CASSRGLGTQYF
TRBV7-2	TRBJ1-1	CASSPDRLRGTEAFF
TRBV11-2	TRBJ2-7	CASSWGRSREYEQYF
TRBV5-5	TRBJ2-3	CASRPRGNTDTQYF